This T cell receptor (beta chain) was recorded in a study of early T cells in non-severe SARS-CoV-2 infection. General study findings and limits: Anti-spike CD8 responses were favored by VDJdb matching, which missed private and CD4 specificities.

Of note for this clonotype: Its target is not known.

Via MiXCR, TCRdb re-called the 5' RACE reads, giving one row per CDR3 protein. The data hold roughly 40,000 distinct CDR3 sequences, with around 4.1% observed a single time. This CDR3 contains 15 residues. V was trimmed by 0 bases and J by 3 bases, leaving 12 bases between them. Germline V gene lookup returns CDR1 LGHDT and CDR2 YNNKEL (reference sequence). The source material was whole blood. This receptor was obtained from an adult who was a healthcare worker with PCR-confirmed SARS-CoV-2 infection or an uninfected control (not recorded which). The chain links TRBV3-1 to TRBJ2-7; D unresolved. The CDR3 sequence is CASSQERDKYYEQYF. CDR3 nucleotide sequence: TGTGCCAGCAGCCAAGAACGTGACAAATACTACGAGCAGTACTTC.